The T cell receptor (beta chain) described here comes from a study of blood T cell repertoires in COVID-19. Overall study: PBMCs, B-cell-depleted T cells, or T cells provided the cDNA or gDNA that made up the material.

The CDR3 has 17 amino acids. Trimming removed 0 bases from V and 3 bases from J, with 17 bases in between. Germline CDR1 reads MGHRA; CDR2 reads YSYEKL. Participants were aged roughly 18 to 90 years, lived in 24 US areas, and enrolled virtually. Assignments of participants to cohorts depended upon their own reported clinical history. Recovered status applied to Cohort 3 donors who had two consecutive negative PCRs. It also applied to those with clearance or with symptom resolution. Profiled with immunoSEQ multiplex PCR; TCRdb holds only in-frame clones, not every one. The profile shows about 380,000 clones, 88% of them singletons.

The receptor comes from a woman aged 18-30 years who had recovered from COVID-19. This chain uses TRBV4-1 with TRBJ1-1; no clear D gene. Sequenced input: PBMCs or T cells enriched from blood (not recorded which). The CDR3 nucleotides read TGCGCCAGCAGCCAAGACCCCGCAGGATCGAGGGACACTGAAGCTTTCTTT. Amino acid sequence: CASSQDPAGSRDTEAFF.